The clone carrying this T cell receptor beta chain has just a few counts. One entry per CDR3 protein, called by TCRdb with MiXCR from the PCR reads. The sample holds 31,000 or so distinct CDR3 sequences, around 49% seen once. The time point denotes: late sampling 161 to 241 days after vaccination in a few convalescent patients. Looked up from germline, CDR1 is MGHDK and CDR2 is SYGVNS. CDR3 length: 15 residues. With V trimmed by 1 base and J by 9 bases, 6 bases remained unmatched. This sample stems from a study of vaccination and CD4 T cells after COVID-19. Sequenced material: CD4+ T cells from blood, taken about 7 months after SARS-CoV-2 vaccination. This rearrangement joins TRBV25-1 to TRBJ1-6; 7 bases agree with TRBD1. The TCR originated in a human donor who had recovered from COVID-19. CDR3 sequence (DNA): TGTGCCAGCAGTGAATCGGGACAGCCGTCTTCACCCCTCCACTTT. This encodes CASSESGQPSSPLHF.